These T cell receptor beta chains were read from a single sample in a study of tumor-infiltrating lymphocytes in oesophageal squamous cell carcinoma. TCRdb ran MiXCR on the PCR reads and lists one entry per CDR3 protein. Of over 14,000 distinct CDR3 sequences in the sample, approximately 48% are singletons; the top ten hold 40% to 55%. The sample taken for sequencing was blood. The receptor source for this set is a male donor with esophageal squamous cell carcinoma. Both conserved end residues are part of each CDR3. The D gene is left open where the match is weak. Clone sizes are given selectively: once, few, many, or a class where the clone is expanded.

clone_size j_call v_call d_call cdr3_aa cdr3_nt
many TRBJ1-1 TRBV24-1 NA CATRETMYTEAFF TGTGCCACCAGAGAAACCATGTACACTGAAGCTTTCTTT
many TRBJ2-1 TRBV4-2 TRBD2 CASSPWMAGGPDNEQFF TGTGCCAGCAGCCCCTGGATGGCGGGAGGTCCAGACAATGAGCAGTTCTTC
NA TRBJ2-5 TRBV11-2 NA CASSLLIQETQYF TGTGCCAGCAGCCTACTGATCCAAGAGACCCAGTACTTC
NA TRBJ2-3 TRBV7-3 TRBD1 CASSLTGAGKQYF TGTGCCAGCAGCTTGACAGGGGCGGGCAAGCAGTATTTT
many TRBJ2-2 TRBV7-6 TRBD1 CASSLPLSRGRRNTGELFF TGTGCCAGCAGCTTACCCCTGAGCAGGGGGCGGCGAAACACCGGGGAGCTGTTTTTT
NA TRBJ2-1 TRBV12-5 NA CASGLAPPGYSNNEQFF TGTGCTAGTGGTTTGGCACCCCCGGGGTACTCCAACAATGAGCAGTTCTTC
NA TRBJ2-7 TRBV12-3/TRBV12-4 TRBD2 CASSPSREGAGEQYF TGTGCCAGCAGTCCCTCGAGGGAGGGCGCGGGCGAGCAGTACTTC
many TRBJ1-4 TRBV28 NA CASSLTAGPVGEKLFF TGTGCCAGCAGTTTAACGGCAGGACCCGTCGGTGAAAAACTGTTTTTT
NA TRBJ2-5 TRBV14 NA CASSQYSPYQETQYF TGTGCCAGCAGCCAATACAGTCCGTACCAAGAGACCCAGTACTTC
NA TRBJ1-4 TRBV18 NA CANSPDSGEKLFF TGTGCCAACTCACCCGACAGTGGTGAAAAACTGTTTTTT
many TRBJ2-5 TRBV19 NA CASSINRQETQYF TGTGCCAGTAGTATAAACAGGCAAGAGACCCAGTACTTC
NA TRBJ1-1 TRBV18 NA CASSLSAQGSGPEAFF TGTGCCAGCTCACTATCAGCCCAGGGCTCAGGCCCTGAAGCTTTCTTT
NA TRBJ2-1 TRBV5-1 NA CASSPGGSGAFINEQFF TGCGCCAGCAGCCCAGGGGGTTCGGGAGCTTTTATCAATGAGCAGTTCTTC
NA TRBJ2-6 TRBV6-1 TRBD1 CASTSGTGNSGANVLTF TGTGCCAGCACCTCCGGGACAGGGAACTCTGGGGCCAACGTCCTGACTTTC
medium-sized TRBJ2-3 TRBV12-3/TRBV12-4 NA CASSYVWDSTDTQYF TGTGCCAGCAGTTATGTGTGGGACAGCACAGATACGCAGTATTTT
many TRBJ1-2 TRBV6-1 TRBD1 CASSDSGTGLNGYTF TGTGCCAGCAGTGACAGCGGGACAGGACTTAATGGCTACACCTTC
NA TRBJ2-7 TRBV24-1 NA CATSERAPMGEQYF TGTGCCACCAGTGAGCGGGCCCCCATGGGTGAGCAGTACTTC
NA TRBJ1-6 TRBV18 NA CASSPEPGGSSPLHF TGTGCCAGCTCACCGGAGCCGGGAGGCAGTTCACCCCTCCACTTT
many TRBJ2-1 TRBV7-2 TRBD2 CASSSVAGDYNEQFF TGTGCCAGCAGCTCCGTAGCGGGGGATTACAATGAGCAGTTCTTC
many TRBJ2-1 TRBV6-4 NA CASSDGSEYNEQFF TGTGCCAGCAGTGACGGCTCGGAGTACAATGAGCAGTTCTTC
few TRBJ2-4 TRBV7-3 NA CASSPPRAGHKNIQYF TGTGCCAGCAGCCCCCCCAGGGCAGGGCACAAAAACATTCAGTACTTC
NA TRBJ2-3 TRBV7-4 NA CASSPMGVSTDTQYF TGTGCCAGCAGCCCCATGGGGGTTTCCACAGATACGCAGTATTTT
NA TRBJ2-3 TRBV20-1 NA CSARDPLARNTQYF TGCAGTGCTAGAGATCCCCTAGCTAGGAATACGCAGTATTTT
NA TRBJ2-7 TRBV7-4 NA CASSPGVGAGAKYEQYF TGTGCCAGCAGCCCAGGGGTGGGGGCGGGAGCAAAATACGAGCAGTACTTC
NA TRBJ1-1 TRBV7-1 TRBD1 CASSPGTGEKYTEAFF TGTGCCAGCAGCCCCGGGACAGGGGAAAAGTACACTGAAGCTTTCTTT
many TRBJ2-1 TRBV28 TRBD1 CASSFSGGDYNEQFF TGTGCCAGCAGTTTCTCAGGGGGCGACTACAATGAGCAGTTCTTC
NA TRBJ2-7 TRBV7-8 TRBD2 CASGTPRTSGGYEQYF TGTGCCAGCGGAACCCCTCGTACTAGCGGGGGGTACGAGCAGTACTTC
many TRBJ2-5 TRBV24-1 TRBD2 CATSDPALAGAQETQYF TGTGCCACCAGTGACCCAGCTCTAGCGGGAGCCCAAGAGACCCAGTACTTC
NA TRBJ2-7 TRBV7-9 NA CASSFPESSYEQYF TGTGCCAGCAGCTTCCCTGAGAGCTCCTACGAGCAGTACTTC
few TRBJ1-5 TRBV7-2 TRBD1 CASSLGTGFGQPQHF TGTGCCAGCAGCTTAGGGACAGGGTTTGGTCAGCCCCAGCATTTT
NA TRBJ2-1 TRBV6-6 TRBD2 CASSAQASGSYNEQFF TGTGCCAGCAGTGCTCAAGCTAGCGGGAGCTACAATGAGCAGTTCTTC
many TRBJ2-2 TRBV28 NA CATDRANTGELFF TGTGCCACGGACAGAGCGAACACCGGGGAGCTGTTTTTT
once TRBJ2-1 TRBV7-6 NA CASSPGQYNEQFF TGTGCTAGCAGCCCCGGGCAGTACAATGAGCAGTTCTTC
many TRBJ2-7 TRBV11-3 NA CASSSPVMPYNEQYF TGTGCCAGCAGCTCCCCTGTGATGCCCTACAATGAGCAGTACTTC
many TRBJ2-1 TRBV12-3/TRBV12-4 NA CASSLAAAGAEFF TGTGCCAGCAGTTTAGCCGCAGCTGGGGCTGAGTTCTTC